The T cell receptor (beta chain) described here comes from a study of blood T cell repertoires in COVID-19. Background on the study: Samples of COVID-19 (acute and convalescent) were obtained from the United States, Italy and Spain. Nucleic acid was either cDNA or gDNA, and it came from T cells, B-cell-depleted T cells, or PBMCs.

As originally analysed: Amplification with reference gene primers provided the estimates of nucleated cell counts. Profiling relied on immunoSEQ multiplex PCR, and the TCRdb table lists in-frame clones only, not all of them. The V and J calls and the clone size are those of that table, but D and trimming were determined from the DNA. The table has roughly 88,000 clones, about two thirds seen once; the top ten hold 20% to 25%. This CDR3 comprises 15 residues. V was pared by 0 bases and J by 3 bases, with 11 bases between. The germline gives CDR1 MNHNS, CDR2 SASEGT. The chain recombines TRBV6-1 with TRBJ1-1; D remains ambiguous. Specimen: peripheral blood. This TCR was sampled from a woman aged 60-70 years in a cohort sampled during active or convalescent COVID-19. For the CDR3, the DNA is TGTGCCAGCAGTGAAGCGGAAAGGGAGTACACTGAAGCTTTCTTT. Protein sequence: CASSEAEREYTEAFF.